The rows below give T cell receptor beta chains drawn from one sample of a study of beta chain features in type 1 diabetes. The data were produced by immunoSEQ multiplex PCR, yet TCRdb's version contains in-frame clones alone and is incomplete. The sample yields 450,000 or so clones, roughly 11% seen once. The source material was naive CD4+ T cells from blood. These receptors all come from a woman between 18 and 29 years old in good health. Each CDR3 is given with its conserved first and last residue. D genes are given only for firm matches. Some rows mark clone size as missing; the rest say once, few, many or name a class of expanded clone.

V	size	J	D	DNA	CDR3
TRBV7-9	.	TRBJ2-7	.	TGTGCCAGCAGCTCTCACAGGGTCGAGCAGTACTTC	CASSSHRVEQYF
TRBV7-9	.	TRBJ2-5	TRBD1	TGTGCCAGCAGCCCTCCAACGACAGGGGTGGGAGCCCAGTACTTC	CASSPPTTGVGAQYF
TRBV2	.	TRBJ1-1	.	TGTGCCAGCAGTGAAGCGGGGGGAAGGACTGAAGCTTTCTTT	CASSEAGGRTEAFF
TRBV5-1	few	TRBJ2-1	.	TGCGCCAGCAGCGCCCGAAGTAACTACAATGAGCAGTTCTTC	CASSARSNYNEQFF
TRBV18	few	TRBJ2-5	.	TGTGCCAGCTCTCCTAAGCAGTACCAAGAGACCCAGTACTTC	CASSPKQYQETQYF
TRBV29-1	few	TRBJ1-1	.	TGCAGCGTTGAACGGCCTAGGACAGCTAGGAACACTGAAGCTTTCTTT	CSVERPRTARNTEAFF
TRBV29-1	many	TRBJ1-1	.	TGCAGCGTAGCCACCCTTATGAACACTGAAGCTTTCTTT	CSVATLMNTEAFF
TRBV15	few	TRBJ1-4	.	TGTGCCACCAGCAGAGATATCACAACTAATGAAAAACTGTTTTTT	CATSRDITTNEKLFF
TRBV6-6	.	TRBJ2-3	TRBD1	TGTGCCAGCAGTTACTCGACTGGACAGGGGAACACGCAGTATTTT	CASSYSTGQGNTQYF
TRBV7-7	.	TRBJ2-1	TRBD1	TGTGCTAGCAGCGCCGGGACAGGGTTTTATAGTGAGCAGTTCTTC	CASSAGTGFYSEQFF
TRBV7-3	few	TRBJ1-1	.	TGTGCCAGCAGCTTACAGTCGAACACTGAAGCTTTCTTT	CASSLQSNTEAFF
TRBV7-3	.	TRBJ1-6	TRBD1	TGTGCCAGCAGCTTATACGCGGGACAGGAGAGTTCACCCCTCCACTTT	CASSLYAGQESSPLHF